Here is one T cell receptor (beta chain) with its context. The antigen remains undetermined. Each donor's blood draw was around 10 milliliters of peripheral blood. Each sample yielded at least 6 million isolated PBMCs. The data were taken from a study of blood T cells in healthy people across ages. Across the whole study: Using template switching, researchers captured about one barcoded beta molecule for each two T cells.

V lost 2 bases and J lost 11, with 27 bases in between. Germline CDR1 SEHNR, CDR2 FQNEAQ (reference sequence). The CDR3 runs to 17 residues. A J-beta primer mix and a sample-barcoded 5' primer were used in a second PCR of roughly 6 to 11 cycles. TCRdb reanalysed the 5' RACE reads using MiXCR and keeps one entry per CDR3 protein. The sample carries 710,000 or so distinct CDR3 sequences, about 24% recorded once. Study outcomes and limitations: Per million T cells, the diversity of TCR beta decreased roughly linearly as age advanced.

The chain has TRBV7-9 and TRBJ1-1, with a tentative D call TRBD1 (6 bases). This sequence originates from a man aged 70-80 years in good health. Sequencing input: blood. In DNA form, the CDR3 reads TGTGCCAGCAGCTTAAGCCTGTTGGGAACAGGGAGGGAGGAGGCTTTCTTT. Protein sequence: CASSLSLLGTGREEAFF.